One TCR beta chain is described in this entry. Its antigen is not known. This entry is derived from a study of regulatory T cells in long-lasting Graves disease. Investigators prepared the TCR beta libraries by applying iRepertoire HTBI primers and Arm-PCR of CDR3 regions. Authors' methods: Across all samples, about 62 TRBV segments and around 14 TRBJ segments were identified. Via MiXCR, TCRdb re-called the multiplex PCR reads, giving one row per CDR3 protein. The V and J calls and clone size come from TCRdb's table, not from the authors' own analysis. Of around 430,000 distinct CDR3 sequences in the sample, about 22% were seen once. As to time point: persistent/refractory GD, antithyroid drugs over 5 years with positive TRAb. RNA from PBMCs was the source of the TCR library. The ends were cut back, 6 bases at V and 5 bases at J, with 11 bases in the middle. CDR3 length: 12 residues. Study conclusions and caveats: Persistent disease preferred TRBV28, TRBJ1-2 and TRBJ2-5. Persistent Graves' patients possessed reduced TCR diversity relative to recently diagnosed ones.

The source of this sequence is a female donor with Graves disease. V is TRBV12-3 or TRBV12-4 and J is TRBJ2-7; possible D gene TRBD1, 5 bases. The input for sequencing was peripheral blood mononuclear cells (PBMCs), taken when the disease was refractory, from a patient treated with antithyroid drugs. Here the CDR3 DNA reads TGTGCCAGCAGGACAGCGTTGGACGAGCAGTACTTC. Translated: CASRTALDEQYF.